Each of the 21 T cell receptor beta chains below was sequenced from the same sample in a study of glioma-infiltrating T cells after dendritic cell vaccination. The assay was immunoSEQ multiplex PCR, and TCRdb's table has in-frame clones only and misses some. This table holds about 50,000 clones, around nine tenths found once. Specified time point: after dendritic cell vaccination, including at tumor progression/relapse. Sequenced here: blood, sampled after dendritic cell vaccination. Receptor source: a human donor with glioblastoma.

The count of this clone is one. The rearrangement uses TRBV5-1 and TRBJ1-5; possibly TRBD1 for D (6 bases). V lost 0 bases and J lost 2, with 9 bases in between. The CDR3 is made up of 15 amino acids. Germline CDR1 is SGHRS and CDR2 is YFSETQ. CDR3: CASSLEGQGNQPQHF. CDR3 coding DNA: TGCGCCAGCAGCTTGGAGGGACAAGGCAATCAGCCCCAGCATTTT.

This sequence joins TRBV6-5 and TRBJ2-7; D ambiguous. V was pared by 8 bases and J by 0 bases, with 5 bases between. Germline V gene data show CDR1 as MNHEY and CDR2 as SVGAGI. The CDR3 is 11 amino acids. CDR3 sequence (DNA): TGTGCCAGCGGCCCCTCCTACGAGCAGTACTTC. This encodes CASGPSYEQYF.

This rearrangement joins TRBV28 to TRBJ1-2, with TRBD1 as a possible D gene (5 bases). The CDR3 spans 13 residues. CDR1 MDHEN and CDR2 SYDVKM come from the germline V gene. Trimming removed 10 bases at V and 3 bases at J, with 15 bases between. CDR3 sequence (DNA): TGTGCCATCGGCGGGGGATCGGACTATGGCTACACCTTC. Translating it yields CAIGGGSDYGYTF.

This clone was seen once. This chain uses TRBV27 with TRBJ1-1; weak D call: TRBD1 (5 bases). Looked up from germline, CDR1 is MNHEY and CDR2 is SMNVEV (reference sequence). The V and J ends lost 3 bases and 1 base respectively, with 9 bases between them. CDR3 length: 14 amino acids. CDR3: CASSFGRGNTEAFF. The CDR3 DNA reads as TGTGCCAGCAGTTTTGGGAGGGGGAACACTGAAGCTTTCTTT.

This clone showed up just once. The V gene is TRBV9, the J gene TRBJ1-2; D ambiguous. The V gene lost 0 bases and the J gene lost 9 bases, with 9 bases spanning the gap. Germline values: CDR1 SGDLS, CDR2 YYNGEE. The CDR3 is 12 residues long. This CDR3 is CASSVATGSYTF. The CDR3 DNA sequence: TGTGCCAGCAGCGTAGCTACCGGGAGCTACACCTTC.

The chain has TRBV27 and TRBJ2-2; the match to TRBD1 covers 9 bases. This CDR3 spans 18 amino acids. Germline lookup yields CDR1 MNHEY and CDR2 SMNVEV (reference sequence). The ends lost 5 bases at V and 5 bases at J; junction bases unmatched: 15. CDR3 in amino acids: CASSLRLLLTGGTGELFF. CDR3 nucleotide sequence: TGTGCCAGCAGTCTACGACTTCTTCTGACAGGGGGGACCGGGGAGCTGTTTTTT.

The V call is TRBV5-6, the J call TRBJ2-2; unclear D gene. Germline V gene sequence: CDR1 SGHDT, CDR2 YYEEEE. Trimming took off 0 bases at V and 6 bases at J, with 9 bases between the two ends. The CDR3 has 14 amino acids. CDR3 sequence: CASSLALRSGELFF. CDR3 in DNA: TGTGCCAGCAGCTTGGCTCTGAGGTCCGGGGAGCTGTTTTTT. Full variable domain (outside the CDR3, taken from reference TRBV5-6 and TRBJ2-2): DAGVTQSPTHLIKTRGQQVTLRCSPKSGHDTVSWYQQALGQGPQFIFQYYEEEERQRGNFPDRFSGHQFPNYSSELNVNALLLGDSALYLCASSLALRSGELFFGEGSRLTVL.

A few counts support this clone. This sequence joins TRBV4-2 and TRBJ1-3; D is unresolved. Germline V lookup: CDR1 LGHNA, CDR2 YNFKEQ. Deletions cut 0 bases from V and 0 bases from J, with 9 bases between. The CDR3 runs to 16 residues. The CDR3 reads CASSQEMAGSGNTIYF. The CDR3 DNA is TGTGCCAGCAGCCAAGAGATGGCGGGCTCTGGAAACACCATATATTTT.

The chain employs TRBV4-1 and TRBJ1-2; D gene uncertain. Between the trimmed V and J ends, which lost 1 base and 6 bases, there was a span of 18 bases. Germline assignment: CDR1 MGHRA and CDR2 YSYEKL. CDR3 length equals 16 residues. The CDR3 sequence is CASSQVIQPKVDGYTF. The CDR3 DNA is TGCGCCAGCAGCCAAGTTATACAGCCGAAGGTGGATGGCTACACCTTC.

The gene calls are TRBV27 and TRBJ2-7; the D is unclear. Trimming removed 6 bases from V and 4 bases from J, with 19 bases in between. The CDR3 is 15 amino acids. Germline CDR1 reads MNHEY; CDR2 reads SMNVEV (reference sequence). The CDR3 DNA follows: TGTGCCAGCAGACCCAAGCTAGGCTTCTTTTACGAGCAGTACTTC. Translating it yields CASRPKLGFFYEQYF.

The chain employs TRBV7-9 and TRBJ1-2, with D uncertain. The ends were cut back, 2 bases at V and 0 bases at J, with 19 bases in the middle. Germline values: CDR1 SEHNR, CDR2 FQNEAQ (reference sequence). CDR3 length: 18 amino acids. CDR3 sequence reads: CASSLPRVGSYSNYGYTF. CDR3 DNA sequence: TGTGCCAGCAGCTTACCTAGAGTGGGTAGCTATTCTAACTATGGCTACACCTTC.

The genes are TRBV7-9 and TRBJ2-7, with D hard to call. The CDR3 has 14 residues. V lost 5 bases, J lost 1 base, and 12 bases lay in between. CDR1 and CDR2 (germline): SEHNR, FQNEAQ (reference sequence). CDR3 bases: TGTGCCAGCAGCCCCCACGGTGATTCCTACGAGCAGTACTTC. Translated, it gives CASSPHGDSYEQYF.

This chain joins TRBV30 and TRBJ2-3; TRBD2 agrees at 7 bases. Trimming removed 2 bases from V and 2 bases from J; junction bases left unmatched: 4. Germline V gene data show CDR1 as GTSNPN and CDR2 as SVGIG (reference sequence). The CDR3 length is 14 residues. The CDR3 here is CAWSPSGNTDTQYF. The CDR3 DNA reads TGTGCCTGGAGTCCAAGCGGGAACACAGATACGCAGTATTTT.

The chain employs TRBV9 and TRBJ2-2, with D possibly being TRBD2 (6 bases). V lost 0 bases and J 1 base, leaving 7 bases between the germline ends. Germline lookup yields CDR1 SGDLS and CDR2 YYNGEE. This CDR3 has 15 residues. This chain's CDR3 is CASSVDGRNTGELFF. The CDR3 DNA reads as TGTGCCAGCAGCGTAGACGGGAGGAACACCGGGGAGCTGTTTTTT. The full variable domain, rest sourced from reference TRBV9 and TRBJ2-2, is DSGVTQTPKHLITATGQRVTLRCSPRSGDLSVYWYQQSLDQGLQFLIQYYNGEERAKGNILERFSAQQFPDLHSELNLSSLELGDSALYFCASSVDGRNTGELFFGEGSRLTVL.

V is TRBV15 and J is TRBJ1-5, with 8 bases fitting TRBD1. The V gene's germline CDR1 is LNHNV and CDR2 YYDKDF (reference sequence). V lost 5 bases, J lost 8 bases, and 11 bases stayed unmatched. The CDR3 totals 15 residues. In nucleotides, the CDR3 is TGTGCCACCAGCGGCTCCGGGACAGGCGTAAAGCCCCAGCATTTT. Its translation is CATSGSGTGVKPQHF.

The chain joins TRBV4-1 to TRBJ1-2; D is unresolved. The CDR3 consists of 12 residues. V lost 6 bases and J 4 bases, leaving 9 bases between the germline ends. Looked up from germline, CDR1 is MGHRA and CDR2 is YSYEKL. The CDR3 DNA sequence: TGCGCCAGCAGTGCTAGACCCTATGGCTACACCTTC. Protein: CASSARPYGYTF.

J is TRBJ2-1 and V is TRBV27; 11 positions agree with TRBD2. V gave up 4 bases and J gave up 6 bases; unmatched junction bases: 11. This CDR3 contains 17 residues. The germline V gene has CDR1 MNHEY and CDR2 SMNVEV (reference sequence). The CDR3: CASSSGASGRYSNEQFF. The CDR3 DNA follows: TGTGCCAGCAGTTCAGGGGCTAGCGGGAGGTATAGCAATGAGCAGTTCTTC.

The rearrangement links TRBV4-3 to TRBJ1-1, with D maybe TRBD1 (6 bases). V shed 1 base and J shed 5 bases, with 17 bases lying between them. Looked up from germline, CDR1 is LGHNA and CDR2 is YSLEER. CDR3 size: 16 residues. The chain's CDR3 is CASSQVDSGGWTEAFF. As DNA, the CDR3 is TGCGCCAGCAGCCAAGTAGATTCTGGGGGCTGGACTGAAGCTTTCTTT.

The CDR3 reads CASSLRREGLGGELFF. CDR3 bases: TGTGCCAGCAGCTTGCGGCGGGAGGGCCTCGGCGGGGAGCTGTTTTTT. This sequence joins TRBV7-3 and TRBJ2-2; TRBD2 aligns across 9 bases. The CDR3 contains 16 residues. Trimming at V came to 3 bases and at J to 7 bases, leaving 9 bases not matched to a gene. Germline V gene data show CDR1 as SGHTA and CDR2 as FQGTGA.

The CDR3 spells CASSSRLAGGPDEQFF. CDR3 bases: TGTGCCAGCAGTTCTCGACTAGCGGGAGGGCCCGATGAGCAGTTCTTC. The chain combines TRBV28 with TRBJ2-1; 14 bases map to TRBD2. The CDR3 covers 16 residues. Germline V gene lookup returns CDR1 MDHEN and CDR2 SYDVKM. V lost 4 bases, J lost 8 bases, and 7 bases stayed unmatched.

The CDR3 sequence: CASSEFQRYGYTF. The DNA of the CDR3 is TGTGCCAGCAGTGAATTTCAACGGTATGGCTACACCTTC. This rearrangement joins TRBV6-5 to TRBJ1-2; D is ambiguous. The length of the CDR3 is 13 residues. Germline loops: CDR1 MNHEY, CDR2 SVGAGI. With 5 bases removed from V and 5 bases from J, the gap between germline ends came to 12 bases.